The 15 T cell receptor beta chains reported below all come from one sample, sequenced in a study of CD8 T cells in ankylosing spondylitis. Broader study findings: For ankylosing spondylitis blood, a TCR beta motif of roughly 8 highly homologous variants appeared characteristic.

For these receptors, no antigen is known. TCRdb itself ran the 5' RACE reads through MiXCR, one entry per CDR3 protein. The repertoire has roughly 700,000 distinct CDR3 sequences, roughly 20% of them found once; the top ten carry around 19%. Material: blood, either unsorted or a sorted T cell fraction (not recorded which). The receptor set was obtained from a male donor with ankylosing spondylitis.

The chain carries TRBV4-3 and TRBJ2-7; 9 nucleotides align to TRBD2. CDR1 LGHNA and CDR2 YSLEER come from the germline V gene. Trimming removed 1 base from V and 2 bases from J; junction bases left unmatched: 6. This CDR3 spans 16 amino acids. CDR3 loop: CASSQATASGAYEQYF. The CDR3 DNA is TGCGCCAGCAGCCAAGCTACCGCTAGCGGGGCCTACGAGCAGTACTTC.

V is TRBV12-3 or TRBV12-4 and J is TRBJ1-1; no clear D. The V end was cut by 5 bases, the J end by 6 bases, with 16 bases between. CDR3 length: 14 residues. The CDR3 DNA is TGTGCCAGCAGTGAGGCCCGGGTAAGGGCTGAAGCTTTCTTT. It specifies CASSEARVRAEAFF.

This chain connects TRBV3-1 to TRBJ1-2, with D possibly being TRBD1 (6 bases). The CDR3 sequence is 14 residues long. V gave up 4 bases and J gave up 3 bases, with 12 bases separating them. Per the germline V gene, CDR1 is LGHDT and CDR2 is YNNKEL (reference sequence). The CDR3 protein is CASSRRDTDYGYTF. The CDR3 DNA reads as TGTGCCAGCAGCCGCCGGGACACCGACTATGGCTACACCTTC.

The table lists this clonotype with a few counts. V is TRBV3-1 and J is TRBJ2-1; TRBD2 matches at 10 bases. This CDR3 has 15 amino acids. CDR1 and CDR2 from the germline V gene are LGHDT and YNNKEL (reference sequence). Trimming took 2 bases from V and 4 from J; bases not matched to a gene: 2. The DNA for the CDR3 is TGTGCCAGCAGCCAATCTAGCGGGGGTTACAATGAGCAGTTCTTC. The encoded protein is CASSQSSGGYNEQFF.

The chain employs TRBV9 and TRBJ2-2, with D unresolved. This CDR3 is 14 amino acids long. V dropped 3 bases and J dropped 6 bases, with 12 bases sitting between them. The germline CDR1 and CDR2 sequences are SGDLS and YYNGEE. In nucleotides, the CDR3 is TGTGCCAGCAGCGGACCTCAAATTGCCGGGGAGCTGTTTTTT. Translating it yields CASSGPQIAGELFF.

J is TRBJ1-2 and V is TRBV12-5; 11 positions agree with TRBD1. CDR3 length: 14 residues. J was trimmed by 7 bases and V by 6 bases; bases with no gene match: 7. Germline-derived CDR1 and CDR2 are LGHNT and FRNRAP. The CDR3 DNA reads TGTGCTAGTGGCCCGGACAGGGGGCTTGGTGGCTACACCTTC. Translating gives CASGPDRGLGGYTF. The full variable domain, rest sourced from reference TRBV12-5 and TRBJ1-2, is DARVTQTPRHKVTEMGQEVTMRCQPILGHNTVFWYRQTMMQGLELLAYFRNRAPLDDSGMPKDRFSAEMPDATLATLKIQPSEPRDSAVYFCASGPDRGLGGYTFGSGTRLTVV.

This clonotype was seen only a few times. The V and J genes are TRBV29-1 and TRBJ1-1, with 12 bases that match TRBD1. V trimming: 6 bases; J trimming: 1 base; junction bases outside the gene matches: 6. Germline V gene sequence: CDR1 SQVTM, CDR2 ANQGSEA. This CDR3 region has 15 residues. The CDR3: CSVGTGGSGNTEAFF. Here the CDR3 DNA reads TGCAGCGTCGGGACAGGGGGCAGCGGGAACACTGAAGCTTTCTTT.

In this sample, this clonotype turned up a few times. The chain combines TRBV5-1 with TRBJ2-2; D gene uncertain. There are 15 residues in the CDR3. Germline CDR1 is SGHRS and CDR2 is YFSETQ. Trimming removed 5 bases at V and 0 bases at J, with 11 bases between. CDR3 nucleotide sequence: TGCGCCAGCAGGCCCTCGCTACCGAACACCGGGGAGCTGTTTTTT. Its translation is CASRPSLPNTGELFF.

The chain has TRBV6-4 and TRBJ2-1; perhaps TRBD1 as D (6 bases). V lost 3 bases and J lost 0, with 12 bases in between. CDR3 length: 16 amino acids. Germline lookup yields CDR1 MRHNA and CDR2 SNTAGT. This CDR3 reads CASSEKGHLSYNEQFF. CDR3 DNA: TGTGCCAGCAGTGAAAAGGGACACCTCTCCTACAATGAGCAGTTCTTC.

This clonotype was detected a few times. V and J are TRBV6-1 and TRBJ2-6; D uncertain. The CDR3 loop spans 18 amino acids. CDR1 is MNHNS and CDR2 is SASEGT in the germline V gene. Trimming removed 6 bases at V and 4 bases at J, with 22 bases between. CDR3 residues: CASSLPDRYPSGANVLTF. The CDR3 bases are TGTGCCAGCAGCCTGCCGGACCGTTACCCTTCAGGGGCCAACGTCCTGACTTTC.

The rearrangement uses TRBV29-1 and TRBJ2-3; 10 bases are a match to TRBD1. The CDR3 loop spans 15 amino acids. Germline values: CDR1 SQVTM, CDR2 ANQGSEA. The junction had 9 bases not matched to a gene; V was cut back by 6 bases and J by 3 bases. The CDR3 DNA follows: TGCAGCGTGGAGTTTCCGGGACAGGGGACAGATACGCAGTATTTT. It yields the protein CSVEFPGQGTDTQYF.

The chain combines TRBV20-1 with TRBJ2-6; D might be TRBD1 (5 bases). The CDR3 is 15 amino acids. Germline V gene data show CDR1 as DFQATT and CDR2 as SNEGSKA (reference sequence). V was clipped by 3 bases and J by 0 bases, with 9 bases between them. The CDR3 DNA sequence: TGCAGTGCTAGGACAGACAGCTCTGGGGCCAACGTCCTGACTTTC. The encoded protein is CSARTDSSGANVLTF.

The gene calls are TRBV29-1 and TRBJ1-1; D unclear. V was cut by 3 bases and J by 9 bases, with 8 bases left in between. CDR3 length equals 10 residues. The germline gives CDR1 SQVTM, CDR2 ANQGSEA. CDR3 residues: CSVERPQAFF. The CDR3 DNA reads as TGCAGCGTTGAGCGACCTCAAGCTTTCTTT. Drawing the rest from reference TRBV29-1 and TRBJ1-1, the complete variable domain is SAVISQKPSRDICQRGTSLTIQCQVDSQVTMMFWYRQQPGQSLTLIATANQGSEATYESGFVIDKFPISRPNLTFSTLTVSNMSPEDSSIYLCSVERPQAFFGQGTRLTVV.

This clonotype turned up a few times. The rearrangement links TRBV7-9 to TRBJ1-1; maybe TRBD1 (6 bases). The germline V gene encodes CDR1 SEHNR and CDR2 FQNEAQ (reference sequence). CDR3 size: 12 residues. V gave up 5 bases and J gave up 7 bases, with 11 bases separating them. CDR3 sequence reads: CASSAPGVEAFF. For the CDR3, the DNA is TGTGCCAGCAGCGCCCCAGGGGTTGAAGCTTTCTTT.

This clonotype was counted only a few times. The J gene is TRBJ2-7, the V gene TRBV27; 10 nucleotides line up with TRBD2. The trim removed 6 bases at V and 4 bases at J, leaving 6 bases unmatched. This CDR3 spans 14 amino acids. Germline assignment: CDR1 MNHEY and CDR2 SMNVEV (reference sequence). CDR3 protein: CASRLAGGGYEQYF. Here the CDR3 DNA reads TGTGCCAGCAGATTAGCGGGAGGAGGTTACGAGCAGTACTTC.